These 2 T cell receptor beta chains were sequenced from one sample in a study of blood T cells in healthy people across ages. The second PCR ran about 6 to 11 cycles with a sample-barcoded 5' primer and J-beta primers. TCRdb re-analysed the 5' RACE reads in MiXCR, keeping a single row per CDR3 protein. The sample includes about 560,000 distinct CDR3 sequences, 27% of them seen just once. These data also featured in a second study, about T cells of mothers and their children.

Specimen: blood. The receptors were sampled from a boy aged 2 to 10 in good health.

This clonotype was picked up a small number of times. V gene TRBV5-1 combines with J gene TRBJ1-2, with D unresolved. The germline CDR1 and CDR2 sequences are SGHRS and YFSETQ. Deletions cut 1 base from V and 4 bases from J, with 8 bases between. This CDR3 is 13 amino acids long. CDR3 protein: CASSLLQSYGYTF. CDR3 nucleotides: TGCGCCAGCAGCTTGCTTCAGAGCTATGGCTACACCTTC.

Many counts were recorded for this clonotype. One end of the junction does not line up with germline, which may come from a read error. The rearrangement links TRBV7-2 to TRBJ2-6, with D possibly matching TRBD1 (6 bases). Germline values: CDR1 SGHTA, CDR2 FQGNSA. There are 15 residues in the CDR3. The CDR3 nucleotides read TGTGCCAGCAGTTTAGGGGGCTCTGGGGCCAACGTCCTGACTTTC. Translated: CASSLGGSGANVLTF.